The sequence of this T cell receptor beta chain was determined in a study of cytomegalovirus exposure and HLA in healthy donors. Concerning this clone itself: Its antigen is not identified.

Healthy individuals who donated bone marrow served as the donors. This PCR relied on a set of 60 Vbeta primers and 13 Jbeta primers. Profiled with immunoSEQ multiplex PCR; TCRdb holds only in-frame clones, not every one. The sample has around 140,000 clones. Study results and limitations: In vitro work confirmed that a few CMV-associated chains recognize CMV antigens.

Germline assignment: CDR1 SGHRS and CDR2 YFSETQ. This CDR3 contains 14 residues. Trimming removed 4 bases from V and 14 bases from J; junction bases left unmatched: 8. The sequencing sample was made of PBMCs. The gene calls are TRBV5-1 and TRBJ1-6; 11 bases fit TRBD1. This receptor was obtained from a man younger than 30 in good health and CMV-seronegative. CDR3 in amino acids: CASSPDRGLLALHF. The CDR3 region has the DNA TGCGCCAGCAGCCCGGACAGGGGGCTGCTTGCCCTCCACTTT.